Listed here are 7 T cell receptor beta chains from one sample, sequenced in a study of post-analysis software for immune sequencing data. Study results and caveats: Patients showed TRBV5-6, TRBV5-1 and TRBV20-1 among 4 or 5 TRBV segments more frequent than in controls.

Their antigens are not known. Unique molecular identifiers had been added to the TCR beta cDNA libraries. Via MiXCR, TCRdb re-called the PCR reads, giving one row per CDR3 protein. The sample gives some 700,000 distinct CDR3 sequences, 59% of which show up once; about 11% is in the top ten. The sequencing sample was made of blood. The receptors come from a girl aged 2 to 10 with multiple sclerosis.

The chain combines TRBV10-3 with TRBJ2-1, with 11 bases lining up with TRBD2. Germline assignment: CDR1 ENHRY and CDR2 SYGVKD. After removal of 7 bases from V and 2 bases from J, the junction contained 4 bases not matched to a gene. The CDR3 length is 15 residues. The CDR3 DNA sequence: TGTGCCATCAAGTTAGCGGGGGGGCCCTACAATGAGCAGTTCTTC. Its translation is CAIKLAGGPYNEQFF.

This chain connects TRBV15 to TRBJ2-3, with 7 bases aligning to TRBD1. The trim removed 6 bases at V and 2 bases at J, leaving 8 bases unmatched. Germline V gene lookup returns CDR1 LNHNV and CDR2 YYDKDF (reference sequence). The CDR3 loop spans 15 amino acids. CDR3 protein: CATSLKQGITDTQYF. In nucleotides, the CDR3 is TGTGCCACCAGTCTCAAACAGGGGATCACAGATACGCAGTATTTT. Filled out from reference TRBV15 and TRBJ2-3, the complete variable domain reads DAMVIQNPRYQVTQFGKPVTLSCSQTLNHNVMYWYQQKSSQAPKLLFHYYDKDFNNEADTPDNFQSRRPNTSFCFLDIRSPGLGDTAMYLCATSLKQGITDTQYFGPGTRLTVL.

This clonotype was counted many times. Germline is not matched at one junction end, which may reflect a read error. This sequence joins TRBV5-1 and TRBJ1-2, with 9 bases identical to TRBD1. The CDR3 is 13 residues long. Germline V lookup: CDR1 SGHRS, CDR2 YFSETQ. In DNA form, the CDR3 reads TGTGCCAGCAGTTCGGGACAGGGCTATGGCTACACCTTC. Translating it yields CASSSGQGYGYTF.

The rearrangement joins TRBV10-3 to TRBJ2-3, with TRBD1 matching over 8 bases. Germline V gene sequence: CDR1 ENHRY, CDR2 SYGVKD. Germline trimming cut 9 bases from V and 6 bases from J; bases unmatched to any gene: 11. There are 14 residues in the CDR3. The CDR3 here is CAIADREVTDTQYF. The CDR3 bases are TGTGCCATTGCGGACAGGGAAGTCACGGATACGCAGTATTTT.

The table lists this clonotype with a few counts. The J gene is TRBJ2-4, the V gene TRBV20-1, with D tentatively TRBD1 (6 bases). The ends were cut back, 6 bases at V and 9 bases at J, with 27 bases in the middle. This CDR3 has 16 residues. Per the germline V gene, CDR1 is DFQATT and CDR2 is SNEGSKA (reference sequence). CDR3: CSASPRDTPSRSIQYF. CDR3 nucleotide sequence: TGCAGTGCCTCACCCCGGGACACCCCTTCAAGGAGCATTCAGTACTTC.

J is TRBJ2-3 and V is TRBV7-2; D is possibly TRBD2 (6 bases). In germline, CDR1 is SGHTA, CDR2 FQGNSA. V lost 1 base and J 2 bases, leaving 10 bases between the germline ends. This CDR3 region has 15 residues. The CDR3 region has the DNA TGTGCCAGCAGCTTAGGGGACTTTGCCACAGATACGCAGTATTTT. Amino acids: CASSLGDFATDTQYF.

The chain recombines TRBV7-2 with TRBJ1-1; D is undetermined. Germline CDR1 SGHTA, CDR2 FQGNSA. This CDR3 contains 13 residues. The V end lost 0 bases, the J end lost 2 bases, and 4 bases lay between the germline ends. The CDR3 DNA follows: TGTGCCAGCAGCTTAGCATACAACACTGAAGCTTTCTTT. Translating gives CASSLAYNTEAFF.